A single sample gave rise to the 29 T cell receptor beta chains below, sequenced in a study of cytomegalovirus exposure and HLA in healthy donors. Assay used: immunoSEQ multiplex PCR; TCRdb lists only in-frame clones, some missing. The data show about 240,000 clones, approximately 83% seen once. Input material: PBMCs. Every receptor here comes from a woman in her twenties or thirties in good health and CMV-seropositive.

The V and J genes are TRBV10-3 and TRBJ2-7; 10 bases align to TRBD2. With 3 bases clipped from V and 4 bases from J, the junction kept 9 bases outside the gene matches. Germline lookup yields CDR1 ENHRY and CDR2 SYGVKD. This CDR3 is 16 amino acids long. CDR3 in amino acids: CAISDPTSGPEYEQYF. As DNA, the CDR3 is TGTGCCATCAGTGACCCGACTAGCGGGCCAGAATACGAGCAGTACTTC.

V gene TRBV6-1 combines with J gene TRBJ2-7; 11 bases map to TRBD1. The germline V gene has CDR1 MNHNS and CDR2 SASEGT. Trimming at V came to 0 bases and at J to 6 bases, leaving 4 bases not matched to a gene. This CDR3 has 15 amino acids. CDR3 residues: CASSEADRGRVEQYF. DNA of the CDR3: TGTGCCAGCAGTGAAGCGGACAGGGGGCGAGTCGAGCAGTACTTC.

This clone was observed a few times. The rearrangement uses TRBV19 and TRBJ1-3; D unresolved. The CDR3 covers 14 residues. The ends were cut back, 1 base at V and 0 bases at J, with 4 bases in the middle. The germline V gene has CDR1 LNHDA and CDR2 SQIVND (reference sequence). The CDR3 region has the DNA TGTGCCAGTAGTATAGGGGCCTCTGGAAACACCATATATTTT. It yields the protein CASSIGASGNTIYF.

The chain has TRBV5-1 and TRBJ2-3, with 9 bases aligning to TRBD2. From germline, CDR1 is SGHRS and CDR2 YFSETQ. The CDR3 sequence is 15 residues long. Trimming cost V 2 bases and J 4 bases; bases outside gene matches: 5. The CDR3 loop reads CASSFLAGSADTQYF. The CDR3, as DNA: TGCGCCAGCAGCTTCCTAGCGGGATCTGCAGATACGCAGTATTTT. Variable domain in full (rest from reference TRBV5-1 and TRBJ2-3): KAGVTQTPRYLIKTRGQQVTLSCSPISGHRSVSWYQQTPGQGLQFLFEYFSETQRNKGNFPGRFSGRQFSNSRSEMNVSTLELGDSALYLCASSFLAGSADTQYFGPGTRLTVL.

The genes are TRBV6-1 and TRBJ2-7, with D hard to call. Trimming pared 3 bases from V and 2 bases from J, leaving 8 bases between. This CDR3 spans 13 amino acids. The V gene's germline CDR1 is MNHNS and CDR2 SASEGT. The CDR3 sequence: CASSESTPYEQYF. The CDR3 DNA reads as TGTGCCAGCAGTGAGTCCACACCCTACGAGCAGTACTTC.

The chain couples TRBV11-3 to TRBJ2-3; tentative D call: TRBD1 (5 bases). Germline V gene lookup returns CDR1 SGHNT and CDR2 YENEEA. The CDR3 extends over 15 amino acids. V gave up 1 base and J gave up 3 bases, with 11 bases separating them. The DNA for the CDR3 is TGTGCCAGCAGCTTAGTAGGACAAGGTACAGATACGCAGTATTTT. It encodes CASSLVGQGTDTQYF.

V and J are TRBV28 and TRBJ2-5; D gene uncertain. The V and J ends lost 3 bases and 5 bases respectively, with 16 bases between them. This CDR3 has 15 residues. Germline assignment: CDR1 MDHEN and CDR2 SYDVKM. CDR3 protein: CASSFWRSAWETQYF. As DNA, the CDR3 is TGTGCCAGCAGTTTCTGGCGGAGTGCCTGGGAGACCCAGTACTTC. Complete variable domain (other parts from reference TRBV28 and TRBJ2-5): DVKVTQSSRYLVKRTGEKVFLECVQDMDHENMFWYRQDPGLGLRLIYFSYDVKMKEKGDIPEGYSVSREKKERFSLILESASTNQTSMYLCASSFWRSAWETQYFGPGTRLLVL.

DNA of the CDR3: TGTGCCAGCAGGCGGACTAGCGGGTTCGCCGGGGAGCTGTTTTTT. Its protein product is CASRRTSGFAGELFF. V gene TRBV6-1 combines with J gene TRBJ2-2; 11 bases agree with TRBD2. With V trimmed by 6 bases and J by 6 bases, 6 bases remained unmatched. Germline lookup yields CDR1 MNHNS and CDR2 SASEGT. The CDR3 has 15 amino acids.

This chain joins TRBV6-1 and TRBJ2-7, with 7 nucleotides matching TRBD1. V dropped 4 bases and J dropped 2; count of bases not matched to a gene: 2. Germline CDR1 MNHNS, CDR2 SASEGT. This CDR3 comprises 13 residues. The CDR3 coding sequence is TGTGCCAGCAGTGTGGGACAGCCCTACGAGCAGTACTTC. It yields the protein CASSVGQPYEQYF.

The sample holds many counts of this clone. The rearrangement links TRBV4-2 to TRBJ2-5, with 8 bases fitting TRBD1. There are 14 residues in the CDR3. With V trimmed by 0 bases and J by 4 bases, 1 base remained unmatched. Germline CDR1 is LGHNA and CDR2 is YNFKEQ. CDR3 sequence (DNA): TGTGCCAGCAGCCAAGATACAGGGGGAGAGACCCAGTACTTC. It codes for CASSQDTGGETQYF.

DNA of the CDR3: TGTGCCACCAGAGGCCTAGCGGGAGGGCCGGGGTCGTTCTTC. Encoded protein: CATRGLAGGPGSFF. The gene calls are TRBV15 and TRBJ2-1, with 12 nucleotides matching TRBD2. V was clipped by 6 bases and J by 15 bases; unmatched bases: 12. Germline V lookup: CDR1 LNHNV, CDR2 YYDKDF (reference sequence). This CDR3 contains 14 residues. The full variable domain, rest sourced from reference TRBV15 and TRBJ2-1, is DAMVIQNPRYQVTQFGKPVTLSCSQTLNHNVMYWYQQKSSQAPKLLFHYYDKDFNNEADTPDNFQSRRPNTSFCFLDIRSPGLGDTAMYLCATRGLAGGPGSFFGPGTRLTVL.

The genes are TRBV19 and TRBJ2-7; tentatively, D is TRBD1 (7 bases). The CDR3 is made up of 14 amino acids. Germline CDR1 and CDR2: LNHDA and SQIVND (reference sequence). V was pared by 5 bases and J by 6 bases, with 17 bases between. The CDR3 region is CASSAGQLDFEQYF. The CDR3 coding sequence is TGTGCCAGTAGTGCGGGACAGTTGGACTTCGAGCAGTACTTC.

This clone showed up just once. This sequence joins TRBV10-1 and TRBJ1-4; 8 bases are a match to TRBD1. The CDR3 is 15 amino acids. The V gene end was trimmed by 6 bases and the J gene end by 7 bases; junction bases not matched to a gene: 10. CDR1 is WNHNN, CDR2 SYGVQD, per germline (reference sequence). The CDR3 DNA sequence: TGCGCCAGCAGCATCACTGGACAGGGCGGTGAAAAACTGTTTTTT. It is translated as CASSITGQGGEKLFF.

The V gene is TRBV28, the J gene TRBJ1-2; the match to TRBD1 covers 10 bases. CDR3 length equals 17 residues. Germline assignment: CDR1 MDHEN and CDR2 SYDVKM. With V trimmed by 6 bases and J by 3 bases, 13 bases remained unmatched. CDR3 amino acids: CASRYPSKGTGDYGYTF. The CDR3 nucleotides read TGTGCCAGCAGGTACCCGAGTAAGGGGACAGGGGACTATGGCTACACCTTC.

The chain links TRBV5-4 to TRBJ1-1, with a possible D match to TRBD1 (5 bases). The V gene's germline CDR1 is SGHNT and CDR2 YYREEE (reference sequence). The CDR3 is 14 residues long. V was cut by 4 bases and J by 0 bases, with 10 bases left in between. The CDR3 sequence: CASSPRQLNTEAFF. The CDR3 DNA reads TGTGCCAGCAGCCCCCGACAGCTGAACACTGAAGCTTTCTTT.

This chain connects TRBV19 to TRBJ2-7; 9 bases are a match to TRBD1. The V segment lost 5 bases and the J segment 2 bases; nucleotides outside the gene matches: 4. Germline lookup yields CDR1 LNHDA and CDR2 SQIVND (reference sequence). The length of the CDR3 is 14 residues. CDR3: CASSRTGATYEQYF. CDR3 in DNA: TGTGCCAGTAGTCGGACAGGGGCGACCTACGAGCAGTACTTC.

The chain is built from TRBV11-3 and TRBJ2-7; no clear D. The CDR3 is 14 residues long. Trimming took 1 base from V and 0 from J, leaving 7 bases between them. CDR1 is SGHNT and CDR2 is YENEEA in the germline V gene. This CDR3 reads CASSLVSLSYEQYF. The CDR3 DNA is TGTGCCAGCAGCTTAGTGAGCCTCTCCTACGAGCAGTACTTC.

This chain links TRBV13 with TRBJ2-7, with 7 bases that match TRBD1. Germline-derived CDR1 and CDR2 are PRHDT and FYEKMQ (reference sequence). This CDR3 comprises 13 residues. V lost 6 bases, J lost 3 bases, and 5 bases stayed unmatched. The CDR3 is CASRQTGSYEQYF. As DNA, the CDR3 is TGTGCCAGCAGGCAGACAGGGAGCTACGAGCAGTACTTC.

DNA for the CDR3: TGTGCCAGCAGCACAAGTCGTGGCCAAGAGACCCAGTACTTC. Protein product: CASSTSRGQETQYF. The chain recombines TRBV5-4 with TRBJ2-5; D ambiguous. Germline CDR1 SGHNT, CDR2 YYREEE (reference sequence). The CDR3 is made up of 14 amino acids. V was pared by 4 bases and J by 1 base, with 11 bases between.

The gene calls are TRBV6-1 and TRBJ1-5; unclear D gene. The V gene's germline CDR1 is MNHNS and CDR2 SASEGT. This CDR3 contains 14 residues. The germline V and J ends were trimmed by 4 bases and 1 base, with 8 bases remaining between them. CDR3 sequence: CASSGGDSNQPQHF. DNA of the CDR3: TGTGCCAGCAGTGGAGGAGACAGCAATCAGCCCCAGCATTTT.

The CDR3 nucleotides read TGTGCCAGCAGTTTTAGTACACAGGGTTGGGCATACAATGAGCAGTTCTTC. It specifies CASSFSTQGWAYNEQFF. The chain has TRBV27 and TRBJ2-1; D might be TRBD1 (6 bases). The CDR3 loop spans 17 amino acids. Per the germline V gene, CDR1 is MNHEY and CDR2 is SMNVEV (reference sequence). The V end was cut by 3 bases, the J end by 4 bases, with 19 bases between.

Here the CDR3 DNA reads TGTGCCAGCCGCCCCGACAGGGTATACGAGCAGTACTTC. Residues: CASRPDRVYEQYF. The chain is built from TRBV5-4 and TRBJ2-7; 7 bases fit TRBD1. Germline V CDR1 and CDR2: SGHNT, YYREEE (reference sequence). The CDR3 is 13 residues long. V gave up 7 bases and J gave up 4 bases; unmatched junction bases: 8.

This clone was counted a single time. V is TRBV5-1 and J is TRBJ1-1; a weak D match, TRBD1 (5 bases). CDR3 size: 14 residues. Trimming pared 0 bases from V and 1 base from J, leaving 7 bases between. Germline V lookup: CDR1 SGHRS, CDR2 YFSETQ. CDR3 sequence reads: CASSLGTQNTEAFF. CDR3 in DNA: TGCGCCAGCAGCTTGGGGACACAGAACACTGAAGCTTTCTTT. The complete variable domain, with remaining parts taken from reference TRBV5-1 and TRBJ1-1, reads KAGVTQTPRYLIKTRGQQVTLSCSPISGHRSVSWYQQTPGQGLQFLFEYFSETQRNKGNFPGRFSGRQFSNSRSEMNVSTLELGDSALYLCASSLGTQNTEAFFGQGTRLTVV.

V and J are TRBV27 and TRBJ2-5, with D possibly being TRBD2 (6 bases). The CDR3 has 15 residues. Trimming pared 3 bases from V and 5 bases from J, leaving 16 bases between. CDR1 and CDR2 from the germline V gene are MNHEY and SMNVEV (reference sequence). The CDR3 DNA follows: TGTGCCAGCAGTTTTGGCATCCGCGGAGGGGAGACCCAGTACTTC. Translation gives CASSFGIRGGETQYF.

The chain recombines TRBV7-9 with TRBJ2-3; no definite D call. CDR3 length: 18 amino acids. Germline values: CDR1 SEHNR, CDR2 FQNEAQ (reference sequence). Trimming stripped 4 bases from V and 8 bases from J, with 28 bases between. The CDR3 is CASSCVTFPAKLNGTQYF. The CDR3 DNA reads as TGTGCCAGCAGCTGCGTTACTTTTCCAGCGAAACTCAATGGTACGCAGTATTTT.

The gene calls are TRBV4-1 and TRBJ2-1; TRBD1 matches 7 bases. Trimming cost V 4 bases and J 8 bases; bases outside gene matches: 17. Germline V gene lookup returns CDR1 MGHRA and CDR2 YSYEKL. The CDR3 has 17 amino acids. The CDR3, as DNA: TGCGCCAGCAGCCGACGGGACAGAGTAGGCCCTACCGATGAGCAGTTCTTC. It specifies CASSRRDRVGPTDEQFF.

The chain uses TRBV19 and TRBJ2-7; D is perhaps TRBD2 (5 bases). The V and J ends lost 4 bases and 2 bases respectively, with 12 bases between them. Germline loops: CDR1 LNHDA, CDR2 SQIVND (reference sequence). The CDR3 totals 14 residues. CDR3 loop: CASSKEGVTYEQYF. The CDR3 DNA follows: TGTGCCAGTAGTAAAGAGGGAGTAACCTACGAGCAGTACTTC.

This chain joins TRBV6-1 and TRBJ2-5; TRBD2 might be the D (5 bases). Deletions cut 0 bases from V and 4 bases from J, with 15 bases between. The CDR3 sequence is 16 residues long. Germline V gene lookup returns CDR1 MNHNS and CDR2 SASEGT. DNA of the CDR3: TGTGCCAGCAGTGAAGCGCGGCTAGCCCCTAGAGAGACCCAGTACTTC. Amino acids: CASSEARLAPRETQYF.

The V call is TRBV5-1, the J call TRBJ2-7, with a possible D match to TRBD1 (5 bases). Germline values: CDR1 SGHRS, CDR2 YFSETQ. There are 18 residues in the CDR3. Trimming removed 1 base from V and 0 bases from J, with 20 bases in between. CDR3 bases: TGCGCCAGCAGCTTGTCGGCAGGGTCCTCCTTAAGCTCCTACGAGCAGTACTTC. Its protein product is CASSLSAGSSLSSYEQYF.